Described below is a single T cell receptor beta chain sequence and its context. The sample is drawn from a study of T cell changes during pregnancy in multiple sclerosis. Sequencing was performed with immunoSEQ multiplex PCR; in TCRdb, only in-frame clones are kept and a portion is missing. Of tens of thousands of clones detected, approximately 92% appear once; the ten largest clones hold over 2.5%. V lost 8 bases, J lost 0 bases, and 7 bases lay in between. This CDR3 has 12 amino acids. Germline V gene data show CDR1 as SNHLY and CDR2 as FYNNEI. The source is a female donor in good health, enrolled as a control in a pregnancy study. Specimen: peripheral blood, collected in the third trimester of pregnancy. The J gene is TRBJ1-1, the V gene TRBV2, with D unclear. The CDR3 DNA reads as TGTGCCAGCCTGCGGGTGAACACTGAAGCTTTCTTT. Protein: CASLRVNTEAFF.